This record covers a single T cell receptor beta chain. The data were obtained in a study of OX40 agonist ivuxolimab in advanced cancers. The method was immunoSEQ multiplex PCR; TCRdb's version includes in-frame clones alone and lacks a portion of them. The data show roughly 21,000 clones, about 90% seen once. Germline trimming cut 4 bases from V and 1 base from J; bases unmatched to any gene: 4. The CDR3 runs to 15 residues. Looked up from germline, CDR1 is SGHRS and CDR2 is YFSETQ. The sample consisted of CD4+ or CD8+ T cells sorted from blood, taken in a trial of the OX40 agonist ivuxolimab. The chain has TRBV5-1 and TRBJ2-5; 10 positions agree with TRBD1. This clonotype originated in an adult with an advanced solid tumor such as melanoma, head and neck, liver or kidney cancer. CDR3 amino acids: CASSPGTGAQETQYF. The CDR3 DNA sequence: TGCGCCAGCAGCCCCGGGACAGGGGCCCAAGAGACCCAGTACTTC.